These 16 T cell receptor beta chains share one sample of origin, sequenced in a study of T cells in Graves' hyperthyroidism and ophthalmopathy. RNA transcripts gave rise to amplified TCR beta CDR3 regions. When the TCR CDR3 underwent first-round RT-PCR, the HTBI primer set was used. TCRdb re-called the multiplex PCR reads through MiXCR, storing one row per CDR3 protein. The table lists under 400,000 distinct CDR3 sequences, approximately 15% of them singletons. Sequenced: blood. The receptors here all came from a woman aged 55-69 years with Graves' hyperthyroidism.

This clonotype was counted at least ten times. The genes are TRBV12-3 or TRBV12-4 and TRBJ2-2; D is perhaps TRBD2 (5 bases). The length of the CDR3 is 13 residues. The V and J ends lost 1 base and 5 bases respectively, with 5 bases between them. The DNA for the CDR3 is TGTGCCAGCAGTTTAGGGGAGACCGGGGAGCTGTTTTTT. It is translated as CASSLGETGELFF.

This clonotype has a count of ten or more. V usage is TRBV6-5 and J usage is TRBJ2-7; TRBD2 agrees at 9 bases. J gave up 3 bases and V 0 bases, and 6 bases lay outside the gene matches. The CDR3 contains 16 residues. Germline lookup yields CDR1 MNHEY and CDR2 SVGAGI. CDR3 protein: CASSYSTSGAHYEQYF. CDR3 nucleotides: TGTGCCAGCAGTTACTCGACTAGCGGTGCTCACTACGAGCAGTACTTC.

This clonotype was seen repeatedly, ten times or more. The CDR3 here is CASSSPWGEDNSPLHF. The CDR3 DNA follows: TGTGCCAGCAGTTCACCTTGGGGGGAGGATAATTCACCCCTCCACTTT. The V and J genes are TRBV6-1 and TRBJ1-6, with D tentatively TRBD1 (5 bases). CDR3 size: 16 residues. The germline CDR1 and CDR2 sequences are MNHNS and SASEGT. V was pared by 5 bases and J by 5 bases, with 16 bases between.

The table lists this clonotype with many counts. The chain has TRBV27 and TRBJ2-5; a possible D gene is TRBD2 (6 bases). The CDR3 runs to 14 residues. Trimming left V 6 bases short and J 4 bases short, with 15 bases between. Germline CDR1 and CDR2: MNHEY and SMNVEV (reference sequence). CDR3 nucleotide sequence: TGTGCCAGCAGCACATTAGCGGCTGGAGAGACCCAGTACTTC. This encodes CASSTLAAGETQYF.

This clonotype was found a few times. This rearrangement joins TRBV4-2 to TRBJ2-2; D unclear. Trimming pared 0 bases from V and 4 bases from J, leaving 9 bases between. CDR1 is LGHNA and CDR2 is YNFKEQ in the germline V gene. The CDR3 consists of 15 residues. The CDR3 DNA follows: TGTGCCAGCAGCCAAGAAATTGGATCCACCGGGGAGCTGTTTTTT. Protein product: CASSQEIGSTGELFF.

This clonotype was seen only a few times. The chain recombines TRBV5-8 with TRBJ2-7; D ambiguous. V was clipped by 4 bases and J by 5 bases, with 13 bases between them. Germline values: CDR1 SGHTS, CDR2 YDEGEE. The CDR3 length is 13 residues. DNA of the CDR3: TGTGCCAGCAGCCCCGCGACCCCGGACGAGCAGTACTTC. Translation gives CASSPATPDEQYF.

The V and J genes are TRBV6-4 and TRBJ2-2; 9 positions match TRBD1. J gave up 1 base and V 6 bases, and 9 bases lay outside the gene matches. This CDR3 contains 17 residues. Looked up from germline, CDR1 is MRHNA and CDR2 is SNTAGT. The CDR3 reads CASSAARTGENTGELFF. CDR3 bases: TGTGCCAGCAGCGCTGCCCGGACAGGGGAGAACACCGGGGAGCTGTTTTTT.

V and J are TRBV10-3 and TRBJ1-2, with a weak D call TRBD1 (5 bases). Trimming cost V 5 bases and J 7 bases, with 17 bases left between them. This CDR3 comprises 14 residues. Germline values: CDR1 ENHRY, CDR2 SYGVKD. The CDR3 region is CAISTIRESSGYTF. CDR3 DNA: TGTGCCATCAGTACGATCAGGGAGTCGTCTGGCTACACCTTC.

The table lists this clonotype with many counts. The chain is built from TRBV5-1 and TRBJ2-2; possibly TRBD2 for D (6 bases). The CDR3 has 15 amino acids. Trimming cost V 3 bases and J 5 bases, with 14 bases left between them. Germline V lookup: CDR1 SGHRS, CDR2 YFSETQ. The CDR3 reads CASSSRQAGTGELFF. CDR3 coding DNA: TGCGCCAGCAGCTCGAGGCAGGCGGGGACCGGGGAGCTGTTTTTT.

This clonotype has ten or more counts. The chain recombines TRBV29-1 with TRBJ2-7; TRBD1 aligns across 9 bases. Germline trimming cut 7 bases from V and 6 bases from J; bases unmatched to any gene: 10. The CDR3 loop spans 13 amino acids. CDR1 SQVTM and CDR2 ANQGSEA come from the germline V gene. CDR3 sequence: CSARTGEVGEQYF. CDR3 nucleotides: TGCAGCGCCAGGACAGGGGAGGTGGGCGAGCAGTACTTC.

This clonotype was observed at least ten times. The gene calls are TRBV2 and TRBJ1-1; D remains unclear. The CDR3 is 13 residues long. V was clipped by 8 bases and J by 2 bases, with 12 bases between them. CDR1 is SNHLY and CDR2 is FYNNEI in the germline V gene. The CDR3 sequence is CASQTRRNTEAFF. The CDR3 region has the DNA TGTGCCAGCCAGACAAGGAGAAACACTGAAGCTTTCTTT.

This clonotype was seen many times. This sequence joins TRBV12-3 or TRBV12-4 and TRBJ2-7, with 12 bases matching TRBD1. This CDR3 is built from 16 residues. J was trimmed by 6 bases and V by 5 bases; bases with no gene match: 11. The CDR3 nucleotides are TGTGCCAGCAGTCTCTGGAAGAGGGACAGGGGGCGCGAGCAGTACTTC. Translating it yields CASSLWKRDRGREQYF.

In its sample, this clonotype was seen many times. CDR3 protein: CATSDSGSGANVLTF. The CDR3 DNA sequence: TGTGCCACCAGTGATTCAGGGTCTGGGGCCAACGTCCTGACTTTC. This chain joins TRBV24-1 and TRBJ2-6; D perhaps matches TRBD1 (5 bases). V lost 2 bases and J 1 base, leaving 5 bases between the germline ends. This CDR3 is 15 amino acids long. Germline CDR1 reads KGHDR; CDR2 reads SFDVKD.

Ten or more counts support this clonotype. This rearrangement joins TRBV20-1 to TRBJ1-1; the D is unclear. V was pared by 6 bases and J by 3 bases, with 5 bases between. CDR1 is DFQATT and CDR2 is SNEGSKA in the germline V gene (reference sequence). This CDR3 contains 10 residues. CDR3 nucleotide sequence: TGCAGTGCGGTTGACACTGAAGCTTTCTTT. It translates to CSAVDTEAFF.

This clonotype was counted many times. V is TRBV28 and J is TRBJ2-7; D is perhaps TRBD2 (6 bases). Trimming shortened V by 10 bases and J by 3 bases, and 16 bases separated the two germline ends. Looked up from germline, CDR1 is MDHEN and CDR2 is SYDVKM. The CDR3 has 13 residues. The chain's CDR3 is CATTGDENYEQYF. The CDR3 coding sequence is TGTGCCACCACGGGGGACGAGAACTACGAGCAGTACTTC.

This chain connects TRBV7-9 to TRBJ2-5; TRBD2 matches at 10 bases. CDR1 SEHNR and CDR2 FQNEAQ come from the germline V gene (reference sequence). CDR3 length: 15 residues. V lost 1 base to trimming and J lost 6 bases; unmatched junction nucleotides: 5. The CDR3 reads CASSLGSGRAQTQYF. DNA for the CDR3: TGTGCCAGCAGCTTAGGGAGCGGGAGGGCCCAGACCCAGTACTTC.